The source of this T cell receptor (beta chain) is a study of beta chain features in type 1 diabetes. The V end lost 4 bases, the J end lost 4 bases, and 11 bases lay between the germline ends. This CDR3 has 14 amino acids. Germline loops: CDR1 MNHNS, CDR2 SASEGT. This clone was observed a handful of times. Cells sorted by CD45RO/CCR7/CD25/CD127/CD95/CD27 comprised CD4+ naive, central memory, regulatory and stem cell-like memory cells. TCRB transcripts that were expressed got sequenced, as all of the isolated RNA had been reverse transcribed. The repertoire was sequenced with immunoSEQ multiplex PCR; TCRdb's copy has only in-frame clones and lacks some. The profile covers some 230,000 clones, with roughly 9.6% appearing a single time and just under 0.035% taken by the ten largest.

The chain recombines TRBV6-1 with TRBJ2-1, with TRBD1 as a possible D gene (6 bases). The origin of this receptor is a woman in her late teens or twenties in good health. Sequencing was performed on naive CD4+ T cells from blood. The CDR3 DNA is TGTGCCAGCAGTGTTTGGGGGCCTTACAATGAGCAGTTCTTC. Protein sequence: CASSVWGPYNEQFF.